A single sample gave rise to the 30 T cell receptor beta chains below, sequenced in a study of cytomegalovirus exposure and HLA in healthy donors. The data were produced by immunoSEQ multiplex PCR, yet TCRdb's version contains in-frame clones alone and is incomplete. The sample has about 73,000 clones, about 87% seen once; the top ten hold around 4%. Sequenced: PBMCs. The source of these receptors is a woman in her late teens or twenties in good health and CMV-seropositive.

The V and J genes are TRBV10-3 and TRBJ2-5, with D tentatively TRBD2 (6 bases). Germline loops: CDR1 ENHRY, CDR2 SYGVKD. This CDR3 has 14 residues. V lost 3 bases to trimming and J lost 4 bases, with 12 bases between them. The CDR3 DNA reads TGTGCCATCAGTGAAGGAGGGTCCTCAGAGACCCAGTACTTC. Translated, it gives CAISEGGSSETQYF.

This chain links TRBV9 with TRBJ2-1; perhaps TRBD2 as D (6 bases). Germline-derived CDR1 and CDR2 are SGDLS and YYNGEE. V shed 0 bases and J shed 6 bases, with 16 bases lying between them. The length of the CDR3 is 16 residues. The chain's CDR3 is CASSVAIWGDPNEQFF. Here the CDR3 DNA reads TGTGCCAGCAGCGTAGCGATTTGGGGGGACCCCAATGAGCAGTTCTTC.

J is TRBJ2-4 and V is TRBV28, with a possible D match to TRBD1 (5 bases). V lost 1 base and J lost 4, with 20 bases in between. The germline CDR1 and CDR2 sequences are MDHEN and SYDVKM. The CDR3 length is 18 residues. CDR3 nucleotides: TGTGCCAGCAGTTTATCCCCCACACTGGGGCATTGGAAAAACATTCAGTACTTC. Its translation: CASSLSPTLGHWKNIQYF.

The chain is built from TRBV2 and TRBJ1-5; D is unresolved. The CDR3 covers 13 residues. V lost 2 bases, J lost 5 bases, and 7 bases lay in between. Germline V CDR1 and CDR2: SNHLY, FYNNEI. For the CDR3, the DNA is TGTGCCAGCAGTGAACGAGAGCATCAGCCCCAGCATTTT. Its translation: CASSEREHQPQHF.

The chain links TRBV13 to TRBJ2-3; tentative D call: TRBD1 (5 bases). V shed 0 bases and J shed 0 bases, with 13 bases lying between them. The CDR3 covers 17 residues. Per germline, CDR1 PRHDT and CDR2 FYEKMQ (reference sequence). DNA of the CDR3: TGTGCCAGCAGCTTAGGTGGGGCAGGGCCTAGCACAGATACGCAGTATTTT. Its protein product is CASSLGGAGPSTDTQYF.

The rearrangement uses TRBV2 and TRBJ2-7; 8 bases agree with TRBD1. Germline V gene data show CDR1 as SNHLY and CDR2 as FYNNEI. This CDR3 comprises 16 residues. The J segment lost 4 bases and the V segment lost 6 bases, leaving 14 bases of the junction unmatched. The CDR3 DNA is TGTGCCAGCAGGTTCCAACTGGGACAGGTCAATTACGAGCAGTACTTC. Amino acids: CASRFQLGQVNYEQYF.

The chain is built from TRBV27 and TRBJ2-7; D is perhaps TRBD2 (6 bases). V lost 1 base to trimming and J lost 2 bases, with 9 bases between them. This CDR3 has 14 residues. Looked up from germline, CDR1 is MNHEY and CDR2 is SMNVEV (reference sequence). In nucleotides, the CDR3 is TGTGCCAGCAGTTTATACGGGGGACCCTACGAGCAGTACTTC. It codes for CASSLYGGPYEQYF.

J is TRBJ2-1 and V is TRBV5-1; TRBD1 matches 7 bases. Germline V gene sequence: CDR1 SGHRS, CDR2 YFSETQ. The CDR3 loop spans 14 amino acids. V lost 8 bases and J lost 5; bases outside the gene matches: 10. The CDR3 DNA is TGCGCCAGTGGAAGACAGGGACCCAACAATGAGCAGTTCTTC. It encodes CASGRQGPNNEQFF.

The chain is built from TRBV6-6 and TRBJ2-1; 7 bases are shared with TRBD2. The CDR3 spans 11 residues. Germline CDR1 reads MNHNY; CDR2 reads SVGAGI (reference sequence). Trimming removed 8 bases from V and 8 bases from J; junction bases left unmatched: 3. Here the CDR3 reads CASGLEYEQFF. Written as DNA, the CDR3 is TGTGCCAGCGGACTAGAATATGAGCAGTTCTTC.

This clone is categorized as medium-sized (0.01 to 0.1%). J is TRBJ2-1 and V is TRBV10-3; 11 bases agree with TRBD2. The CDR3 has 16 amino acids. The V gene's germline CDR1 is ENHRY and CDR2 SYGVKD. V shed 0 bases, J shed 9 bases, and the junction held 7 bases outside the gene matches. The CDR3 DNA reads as TGTGCCATCAGTGAGTCCCTAGCGGGAGGAGGGGGTGAGCAGTTCTTC. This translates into CAISESLAGGGGEQFF.

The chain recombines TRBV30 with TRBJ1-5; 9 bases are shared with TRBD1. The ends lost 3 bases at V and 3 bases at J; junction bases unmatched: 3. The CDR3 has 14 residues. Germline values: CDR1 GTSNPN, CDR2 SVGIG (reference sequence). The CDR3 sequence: CAWRGQGINQPQHF. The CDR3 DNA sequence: TGTGCCTGGAGGGGACAGGGAATCAATCAGCCCCAGCATTTT.

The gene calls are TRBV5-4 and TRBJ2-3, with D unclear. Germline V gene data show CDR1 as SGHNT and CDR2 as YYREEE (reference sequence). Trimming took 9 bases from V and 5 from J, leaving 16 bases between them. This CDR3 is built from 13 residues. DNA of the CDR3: TGTGCCACCAACCTAGATGCGGTAGATACGCAGTATTTT. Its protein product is CATNLDAVDTQYF.

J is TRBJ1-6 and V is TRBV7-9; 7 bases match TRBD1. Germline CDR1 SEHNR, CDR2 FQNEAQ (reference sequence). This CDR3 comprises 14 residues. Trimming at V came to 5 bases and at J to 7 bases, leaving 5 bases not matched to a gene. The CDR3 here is CASSEDRWNSPLHF. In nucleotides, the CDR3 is TGTGCCAGCAGCGAGGACAGGTGGAATTCACCCCTCCACTTT.

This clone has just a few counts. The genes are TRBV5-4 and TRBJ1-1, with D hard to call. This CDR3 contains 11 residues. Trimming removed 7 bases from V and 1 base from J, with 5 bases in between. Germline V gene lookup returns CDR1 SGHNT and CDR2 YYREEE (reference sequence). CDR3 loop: CASGGNTEAFF. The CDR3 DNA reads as TGTGCCAGCGGAGGGAACACTGAAGCTTTCTTT.

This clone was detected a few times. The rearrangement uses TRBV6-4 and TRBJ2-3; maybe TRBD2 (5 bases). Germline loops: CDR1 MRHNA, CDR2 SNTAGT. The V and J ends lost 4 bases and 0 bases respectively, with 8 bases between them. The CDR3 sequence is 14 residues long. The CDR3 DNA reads TGTGCCAGCAGTGCCGGCGGGAGCACAGATACGCAGTATTTT. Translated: CASSAGGSTDTQYF.

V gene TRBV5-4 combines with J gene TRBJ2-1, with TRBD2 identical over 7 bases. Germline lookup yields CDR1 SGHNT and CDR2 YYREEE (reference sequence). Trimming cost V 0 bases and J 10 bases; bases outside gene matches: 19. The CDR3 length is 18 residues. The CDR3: CASSLARIQKGGVGEQFF. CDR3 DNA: TGTGCCAGCAGCTTGGCTCGGATACAAAAGGGAGGGGTAGGAGAGCAGTTCTTC.

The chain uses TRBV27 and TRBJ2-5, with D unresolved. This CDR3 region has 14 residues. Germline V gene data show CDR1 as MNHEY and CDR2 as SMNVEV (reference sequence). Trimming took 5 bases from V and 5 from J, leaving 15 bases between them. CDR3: CASSPSTSWETQYF. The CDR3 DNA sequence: TGTGCCAGCAGTCCCTCTACCTCCTGGGAGACCCAGTACTTC.

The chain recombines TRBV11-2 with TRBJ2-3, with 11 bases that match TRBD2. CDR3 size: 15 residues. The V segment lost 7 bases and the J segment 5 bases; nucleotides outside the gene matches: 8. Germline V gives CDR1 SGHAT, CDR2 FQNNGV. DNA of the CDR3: TGTGCCAGCACCGTAGCGGGGGGGACTCAAGATACGCAGTATTTT. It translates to CASTVAGGTQDTQYF.

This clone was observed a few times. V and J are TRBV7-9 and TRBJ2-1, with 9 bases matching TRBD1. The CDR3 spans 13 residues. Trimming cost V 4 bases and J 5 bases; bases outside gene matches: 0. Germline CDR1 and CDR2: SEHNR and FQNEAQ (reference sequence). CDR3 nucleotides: TGTGCCAGCAGCTGGGACAGGGACAATGAGCAGTTCTTC. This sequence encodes CASSWDRDNEQFF.

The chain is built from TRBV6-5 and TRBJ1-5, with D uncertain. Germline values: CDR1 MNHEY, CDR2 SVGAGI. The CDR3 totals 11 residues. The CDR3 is CAADANQPQHF. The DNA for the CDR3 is TGTGCGGCAGATGCTAATCAGCCCCAGCATTTT.

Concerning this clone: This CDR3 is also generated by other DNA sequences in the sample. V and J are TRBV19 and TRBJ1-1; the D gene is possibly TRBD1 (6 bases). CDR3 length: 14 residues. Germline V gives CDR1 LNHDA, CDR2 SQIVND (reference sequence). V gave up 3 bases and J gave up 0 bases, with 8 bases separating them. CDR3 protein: CASSIRGMNTEAFF. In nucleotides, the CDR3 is TGTGCCAGTAGTATCAGGGGAATGAACACTGAAGCTTTCTTT.

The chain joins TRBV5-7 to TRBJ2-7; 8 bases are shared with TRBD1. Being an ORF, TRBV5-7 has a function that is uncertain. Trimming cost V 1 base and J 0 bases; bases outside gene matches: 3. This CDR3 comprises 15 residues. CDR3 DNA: TGTGCCAGCAGCTTGAGGGACAGGAACTCCTACGAGCAGTACTTC. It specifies CASSLRDRNSYEQYF.

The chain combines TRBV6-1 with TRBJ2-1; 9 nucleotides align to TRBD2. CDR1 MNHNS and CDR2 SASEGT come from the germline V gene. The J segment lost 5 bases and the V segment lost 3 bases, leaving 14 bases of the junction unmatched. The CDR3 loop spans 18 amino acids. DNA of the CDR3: TGTGCCAGCAGTGAGGACGGTAAGCGGGGGGTCTTGGACAATGAGCAGTTCTTC. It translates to CASSEDGKRGVLDNEQFF.

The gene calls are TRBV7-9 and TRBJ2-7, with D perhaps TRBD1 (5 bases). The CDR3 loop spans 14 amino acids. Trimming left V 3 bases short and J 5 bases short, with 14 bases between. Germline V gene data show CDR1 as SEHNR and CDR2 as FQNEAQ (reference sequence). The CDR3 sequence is CASSFTVRAHEQYF. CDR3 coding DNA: TGTGCCAGCAGCTTCACCGTCAGGGCCCACGAGCAGTACTTC.

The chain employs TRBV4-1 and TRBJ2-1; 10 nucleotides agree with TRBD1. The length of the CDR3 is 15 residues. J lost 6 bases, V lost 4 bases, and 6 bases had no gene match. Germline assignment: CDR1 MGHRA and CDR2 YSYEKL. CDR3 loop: CASSLQDRGSNEQFF. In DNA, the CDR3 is TGCGCCAGCAGCCTCCAGGACAGGGGGTCCAATGAGCAGTTCTTC.

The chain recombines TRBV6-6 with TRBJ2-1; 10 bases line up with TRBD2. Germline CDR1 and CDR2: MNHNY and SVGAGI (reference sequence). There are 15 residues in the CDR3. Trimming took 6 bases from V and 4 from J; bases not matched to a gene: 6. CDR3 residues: CASRNSGRLYNEQFF. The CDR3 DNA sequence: TGTGCCAGCAGGAATAGCGGGAGGCTTTACAATGAGCAGTTCTTC.

CDR3 residues: CASSYSLATNEKLFF. For the CDR3, the DNA is TGTGCCAGCAGCTACTCTCTTGCAACTAATGAAAAACTGTTTTTT. V is TRBV11-2 and J is TRBJ1-4; D unresolved. CDR1 is SGHAT, CDR2 FQNNGV, per germline. V was shortened by 4 bases and J by 0 bases, with 9 bases between the two germline ends. CDR3 size: 15 residues.

CDR3 protein: CASGRDRVGYEQYF. The CDR3 DNA follows: TGTGCCAGCGGACGGGACAGGGTCGGCTACGAGCAGTACTTC. This sequence joins TRBV27 and TRBJ2-7; 9 bases line up with TRBD1. Germline V gene data show CDR1 as MNHEY and CDR2 as SMNVEV (reference sequence). V trimming: 8 bases; J trimming: 3 bases; junction bases outside the gene matches: 8. CDR3 size: 14 residues.

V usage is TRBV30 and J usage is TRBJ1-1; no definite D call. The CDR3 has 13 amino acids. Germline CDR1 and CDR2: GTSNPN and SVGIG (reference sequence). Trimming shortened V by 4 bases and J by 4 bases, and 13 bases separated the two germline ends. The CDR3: CAWKPAVPTEAFF. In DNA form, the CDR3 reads TGTGCCTGGAAACCGGCGGTTCCCACTGAAGCTTTCTTT. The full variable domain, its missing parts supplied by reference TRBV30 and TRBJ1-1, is SQTIHQWPATLVQPVGSPLSLECTVEGTSNPNLYWYRQAAGRGLQLLFYSVGIGQISSEVPQNLSASRPQDRQFILSSKKLLLSDSGFYLCAWKPAVPTEAFFGQGTRLTVV.

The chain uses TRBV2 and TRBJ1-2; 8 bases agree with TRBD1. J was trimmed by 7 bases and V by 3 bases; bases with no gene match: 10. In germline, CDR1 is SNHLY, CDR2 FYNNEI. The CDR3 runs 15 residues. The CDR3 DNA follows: TGTGCCAGCAGTGATCAGGGGGCGTTTACACCTGGCTACACCTTC. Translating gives CASSDQGAFTPGYTF.